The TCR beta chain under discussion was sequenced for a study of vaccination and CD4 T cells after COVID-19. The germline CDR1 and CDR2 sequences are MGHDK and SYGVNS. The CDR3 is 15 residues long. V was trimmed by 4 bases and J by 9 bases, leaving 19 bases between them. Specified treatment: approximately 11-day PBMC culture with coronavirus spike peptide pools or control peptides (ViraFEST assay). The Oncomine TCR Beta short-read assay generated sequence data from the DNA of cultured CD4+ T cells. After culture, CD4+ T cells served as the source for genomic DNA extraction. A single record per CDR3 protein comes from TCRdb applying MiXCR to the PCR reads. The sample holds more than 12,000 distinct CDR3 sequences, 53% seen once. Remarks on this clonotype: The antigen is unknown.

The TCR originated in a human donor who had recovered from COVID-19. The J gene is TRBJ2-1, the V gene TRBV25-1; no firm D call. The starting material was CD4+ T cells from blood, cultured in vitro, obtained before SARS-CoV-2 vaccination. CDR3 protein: CASSATIRVPGEQFF. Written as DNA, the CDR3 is TGTGCCAGCAGTGCGACAATAAGGGTCCCGGGTGAGCAGTTCTTC. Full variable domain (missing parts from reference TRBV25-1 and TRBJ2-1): EADIYQTPRYLVIGTGKKITLECSQTMGHDKMYWYQQDPGMELHLIHYSYGVNSTEKGDLSSESTVSRIRTEHFPLTLESARPSHTSQYLCASSATIRVPGEQFFGPGTRLTVL.